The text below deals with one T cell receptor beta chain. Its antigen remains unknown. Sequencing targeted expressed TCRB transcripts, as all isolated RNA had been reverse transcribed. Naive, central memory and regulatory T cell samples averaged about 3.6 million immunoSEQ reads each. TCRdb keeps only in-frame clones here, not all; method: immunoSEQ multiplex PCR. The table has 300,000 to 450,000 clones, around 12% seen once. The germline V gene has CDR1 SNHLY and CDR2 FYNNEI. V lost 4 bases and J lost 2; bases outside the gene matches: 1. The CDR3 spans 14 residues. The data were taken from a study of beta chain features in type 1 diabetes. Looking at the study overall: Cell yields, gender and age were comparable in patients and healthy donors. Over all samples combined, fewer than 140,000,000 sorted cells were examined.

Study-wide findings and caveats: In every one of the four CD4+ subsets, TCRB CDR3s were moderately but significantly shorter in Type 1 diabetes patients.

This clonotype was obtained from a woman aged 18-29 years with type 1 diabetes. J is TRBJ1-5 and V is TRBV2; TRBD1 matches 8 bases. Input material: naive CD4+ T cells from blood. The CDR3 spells CASSATGGNQPQHF. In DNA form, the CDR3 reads TGTGCCAGCAGTGCGACAGGGGGCAATCAGCCCCAGCATTTT.